This T cell receptor (beta chain) was captured by sequencing in a study of T cell changes during pregnancy in multiple sclerosis. TCRdb's table, derived via immunoSEQ multiplex PCR, lists solely in-frame clones and lacks some. The sample includes 69,000 or so clones, over 75% of them seen just once. Germline CDR1 MNHNY, CDR2 SVGAGI (reference sequence). This CDR3 spans 15 amino acids. V was shortened by 2 bases and J by 0 bases, with 9 bases between the two germline ends. The J gene is TRBJ2-3, the V gene TRBV6-6; TRBD2 might be the D (6 bases). The clonotype comes from a female donor in good health, enrolled as a control in a pregnancy study. The source material was CD4+ T cells from peripheral blood mononuclear cells, sampled in the third trimester of pregnancy. The CDR3 here is CASSYSGSSTDTQYF. The CDR3 DNA reads as TGTGCCAGCAGTTACAGCGGGTCTAGCACAGATACGCAGTATTTT.